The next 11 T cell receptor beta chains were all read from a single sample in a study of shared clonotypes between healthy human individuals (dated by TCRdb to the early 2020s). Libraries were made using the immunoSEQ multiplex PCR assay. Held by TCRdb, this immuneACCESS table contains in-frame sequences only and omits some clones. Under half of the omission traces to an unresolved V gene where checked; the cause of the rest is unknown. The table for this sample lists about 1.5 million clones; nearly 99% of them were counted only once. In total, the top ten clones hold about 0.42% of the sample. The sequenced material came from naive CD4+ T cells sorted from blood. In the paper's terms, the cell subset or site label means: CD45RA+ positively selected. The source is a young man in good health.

The CDR3 spells CASTQTGNAQPQHF. The CDR3 DNA follows: TGTGCCAGCACCCAGACGGGGAATGCTCAGCCCCAGCATTTT. The rearrangement links TRBV6-1 to TRBJ1-5; no clear D. This CDR3 spans 14 amino acids. V gave up 7 bases and J gave up 6 bases, with 16 bases separating them. Germline values: CDR1 MNHNS, CDR2 SASEGT.

This CDR3 is CASRRELIQHEQYF. CDR3 nucleotides: TGTGCCAGCAGAAGGGAGCTCATACAGCACGAGCAGTACTTC. The rearrangement links TRBV11-2 to TRBJ2-7, with TRBD2 as a possible D gene (5 bases). Trimming took 6 bases from V and 5 from J, leaving 17 bases between them. Germline V lookup: CDR1 SGHAT, CDR2 FQNNGV. The CDR3 has 14 amino acids.

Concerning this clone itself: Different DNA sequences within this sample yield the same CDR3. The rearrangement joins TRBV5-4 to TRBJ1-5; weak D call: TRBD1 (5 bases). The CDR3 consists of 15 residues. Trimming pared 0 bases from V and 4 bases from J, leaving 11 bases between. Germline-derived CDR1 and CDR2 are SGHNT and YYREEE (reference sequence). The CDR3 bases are TGTGCCAGCAGCTTGGGGGGGGGACGGAATCAGCCCCAGCATTTT. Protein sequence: CASSLGGGRNQPQHF.

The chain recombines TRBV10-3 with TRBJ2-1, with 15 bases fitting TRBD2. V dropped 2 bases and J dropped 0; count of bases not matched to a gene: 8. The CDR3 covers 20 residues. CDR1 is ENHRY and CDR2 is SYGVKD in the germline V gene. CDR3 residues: CAISEPGLAGGPFSYNEQFF. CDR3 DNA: TGTGCCATCAGTGAGCCGGGACTAGCGGGAGGACCGTTCTCCTACAATGAGCAGTTCTTC.

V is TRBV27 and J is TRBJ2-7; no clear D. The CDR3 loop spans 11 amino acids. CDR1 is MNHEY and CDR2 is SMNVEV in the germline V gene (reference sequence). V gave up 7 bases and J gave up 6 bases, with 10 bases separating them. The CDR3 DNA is TGTGCCAGCAAACCCCCGGGCGAGCAGTACTTC. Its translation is CASKPPGEQYF.

The CDR3 region is CASSINNEQFF. CDR3 DNA: TGTGCCAGTAGTATTAATAATGAGCAGTTCTTC. The V call is TRBV19, the J call TRBJ2-1, with D unclear. Germline CDR1 and CDR2: LNHDA and SQIVND (reference sequence). V was clipped by 3 bases and J by 7 bases, with 4 bases between them. The CDR3 runs to 11 residues.

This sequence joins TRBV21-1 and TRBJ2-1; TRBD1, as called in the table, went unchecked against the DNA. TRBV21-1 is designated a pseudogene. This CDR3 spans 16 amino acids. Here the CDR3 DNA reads TGTGCCAGTGGGGACAGGGGGATGGGAGAATACAATGAGCAGTTCTTC. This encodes CASGDRGMGEYNEQFF.

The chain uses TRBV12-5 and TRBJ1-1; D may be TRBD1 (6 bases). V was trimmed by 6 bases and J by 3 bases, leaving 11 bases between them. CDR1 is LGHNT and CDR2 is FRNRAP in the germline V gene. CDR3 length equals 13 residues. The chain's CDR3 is CASGMGHHTEAFF. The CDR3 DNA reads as TGTGCTAGTGGCATGGGACATCACACTGAAGCTTTCTTT.

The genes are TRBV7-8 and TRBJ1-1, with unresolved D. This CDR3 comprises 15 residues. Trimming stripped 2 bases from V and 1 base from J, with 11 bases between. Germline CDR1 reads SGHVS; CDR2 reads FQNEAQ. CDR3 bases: TGTGCCAGCAGCTTACCAAACGTCCGGAACACTGAAGCTTTCTTT. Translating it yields CASSLPNVRNTEAFF.

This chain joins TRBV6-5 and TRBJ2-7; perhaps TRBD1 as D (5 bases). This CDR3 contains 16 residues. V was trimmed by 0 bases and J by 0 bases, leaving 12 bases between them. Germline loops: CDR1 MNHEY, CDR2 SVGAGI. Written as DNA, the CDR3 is TGTGCCAGCAGTTACTCGTGGGGCCAGAGCTCCTACGAGCAGTACTTC. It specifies CASSYSWGQSSYEQYF.

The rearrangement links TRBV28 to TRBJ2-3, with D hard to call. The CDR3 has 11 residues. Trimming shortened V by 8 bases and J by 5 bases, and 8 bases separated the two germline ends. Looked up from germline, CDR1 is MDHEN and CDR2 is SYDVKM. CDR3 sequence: CASGSLDTQYF. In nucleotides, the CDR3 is TGTGCCAGCGGAAGTTTAGATACGCAGTATTTT.